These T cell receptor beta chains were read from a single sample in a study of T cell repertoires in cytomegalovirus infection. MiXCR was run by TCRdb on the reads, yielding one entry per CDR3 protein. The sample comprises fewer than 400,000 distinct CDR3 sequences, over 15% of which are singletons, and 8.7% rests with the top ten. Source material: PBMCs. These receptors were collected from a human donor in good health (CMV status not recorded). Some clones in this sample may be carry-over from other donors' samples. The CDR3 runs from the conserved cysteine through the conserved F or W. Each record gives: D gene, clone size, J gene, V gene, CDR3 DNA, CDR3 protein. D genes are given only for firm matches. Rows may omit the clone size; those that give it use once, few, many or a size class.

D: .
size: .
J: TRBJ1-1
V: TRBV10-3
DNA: TGTGCCATCAGTGAGTATCCGAACACTGAAGCTTTCTTT
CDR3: CAISEYPNTEAFF

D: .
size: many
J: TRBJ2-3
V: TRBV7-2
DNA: TGTGCCAGCAGCTTCCACACAGATACGCAGTATTTT
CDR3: CASSFHTDTQYF

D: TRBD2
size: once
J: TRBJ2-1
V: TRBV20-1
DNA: TGCAGTGCTAGAGATTCGGGGGGGCCTGAGAGTGTAAAGAGAAATGAGCAGTTCTTC
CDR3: CSARDSGGPESVKRNEQFF

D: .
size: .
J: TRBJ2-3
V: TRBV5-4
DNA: TGTGCCAGCAGCTTGGACCAGGGGGGGACAGATACGCAGTATTTT
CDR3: CASSLDQGGTDTQYF

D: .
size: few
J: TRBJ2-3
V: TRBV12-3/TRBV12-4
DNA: TGTGCCAGCAGCTATGGGGCCGCTAGCACAGATACGCAGTATTTT
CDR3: CASSYGAASTDTQYF

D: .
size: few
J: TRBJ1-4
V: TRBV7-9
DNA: TGTGCCAGCAGCTTCTCCGGGGGTGGAGATGAAAAACTGTTTTTT
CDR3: CASSFSGGGDEKLFF

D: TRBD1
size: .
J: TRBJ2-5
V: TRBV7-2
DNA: TGTGCCAGCAGCTCAAACAGGGGGCGAGAGACCCAGTACTTC
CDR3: CASSSNRGRETQYF

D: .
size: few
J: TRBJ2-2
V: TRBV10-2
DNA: TGCGCCACCTCGACCGGGGAGCTGTTTTTT
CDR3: CATSTGELFF

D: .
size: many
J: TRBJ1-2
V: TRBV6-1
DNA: TGTGCCAGCAGTGGAAACAGGGTCGGTGGCTACACCTTC
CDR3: CASSGNRVGGYTF

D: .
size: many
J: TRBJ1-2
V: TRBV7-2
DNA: TGTGCCAGCAGCTTAGACGGGGACATAAGAAGGTATGGCTACACCTTC
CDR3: CASSLDGDIRRYGYTF

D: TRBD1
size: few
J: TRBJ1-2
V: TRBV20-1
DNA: TGCAGGGTACAGGGGGCAGCTAACTATGGCTACACCTTC
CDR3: CRVQGAANYGYTF

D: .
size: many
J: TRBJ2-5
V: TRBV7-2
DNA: TGTGCCAGCAGCTTAATGGACTCCCAAGAGACCCAGTACTTC
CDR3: CASSLMDSQETQYF

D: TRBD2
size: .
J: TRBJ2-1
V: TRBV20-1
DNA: TGCAGTGCTAGTACTCAACTAGCGGGGACCTACAATGAGCAGTTCTTC
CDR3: CSASTQLAGTYNEQFF

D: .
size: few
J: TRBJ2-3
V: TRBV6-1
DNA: TGTGCCAGCAGTGAATTAGATGGTCCGCAGTATTTT
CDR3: CASSELDGPQYF

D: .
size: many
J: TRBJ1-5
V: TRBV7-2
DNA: TGTGCCAGCAGCTTAGGCGGGGGTGCGGGCAATCAGCCCCAGCATTTT
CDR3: CASSLGGGAGNQPQHF

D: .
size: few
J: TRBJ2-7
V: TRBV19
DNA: TGTGCCAGTATCTGGACAGCCCCTGCGATTTCCTACGAGCAGTACTTC
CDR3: CASIWTAPAISYEQYF

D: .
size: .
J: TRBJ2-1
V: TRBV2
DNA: TGTGCCAGCAGTCCCGGGGGACAGCTCTACAATGAGCAGTTCTTC
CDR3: CASSPGGQLYNEQFF

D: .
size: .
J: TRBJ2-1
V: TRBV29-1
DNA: TGCAGCGTTGAAGTGGACTCCTACAATGAGCAGTTCTTC
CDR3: CSVEVDSYNEQFF

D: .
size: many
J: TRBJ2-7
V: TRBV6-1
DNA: TGTGCCAGCAGTTCCGGGCCTGGGTACGAGCAGTACTTC
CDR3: CASSSGPGYEQYF

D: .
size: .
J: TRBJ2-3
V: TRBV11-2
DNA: TGTGCCAGCAGCTTTTACATCGAGGCGGCGGATACGCAGTATTTT
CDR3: CASSFYIEAADTQYF

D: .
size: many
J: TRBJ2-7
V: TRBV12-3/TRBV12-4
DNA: TGTGCCAGCAGTTTAGAATCGCTGGGGAACGAGCAGTACTTC
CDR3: CASSLESLGNEQYF

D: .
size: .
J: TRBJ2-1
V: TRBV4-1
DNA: TGCGCCAGCAGCCAGGCGACCGGGACCATGAGGGTCGGTGAGCAGTTCTTC
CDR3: CASSQATGTMRVGEQFF

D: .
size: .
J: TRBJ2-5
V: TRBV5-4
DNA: TGTGCCAGCAGCTTCTCTTCACCGGGCCAAGAGACCCAGTACTTC
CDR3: CASSFSSPGQETQYF

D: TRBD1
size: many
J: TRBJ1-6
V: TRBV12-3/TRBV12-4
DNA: TGTGCCAGCACCGCGACAGGGGGGGAGACACCCCTCCACTTT
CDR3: CASTATGGETPLHF

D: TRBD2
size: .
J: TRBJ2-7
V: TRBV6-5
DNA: TGTGCCAGCAGTTACTCTGAGAGCGGGATAGGCAAGTACTTC
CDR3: CASSYSESGIGKYF

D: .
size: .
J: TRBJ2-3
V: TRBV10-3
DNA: TGTGCCATCAGTGAGTCAGAGGTGCGGCCAGATACGCAGTATTTT
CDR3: CAISESEVRPDTQYF

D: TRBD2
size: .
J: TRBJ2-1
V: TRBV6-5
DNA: TGTGCCAGCAGTTACCTGGGACTAGCGGGACACAATGAGCAGTTCTTC
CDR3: CASSYLGLAGHNEQFF

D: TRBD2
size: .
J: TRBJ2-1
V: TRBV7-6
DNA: TGTGCCAGCAGCGATCCCAGCGGGAGGGAGACGAATGAGCAGTTCTTC
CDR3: CASSDPSGRETNEQFF

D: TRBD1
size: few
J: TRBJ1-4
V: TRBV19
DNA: TGTGCCAGTAGTGTCCGACAGGGGCGTGAAAAACTGTTTTTT
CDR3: CASSVRQGREKLFF